This section outlines one T cell receptor beta chain sequence together with its context. The antigen is undetermined. Germline and genes here are mouse. The read ends 1 residue early relative to the CDR3; the germline J gene fills the gap. The sample originates from a study of tissue T cells after allogeneic stem cell transplantation. Points from the study as a whole: Tissue-detected TCR repertoire was only partly captured by blood and spleen T cells. Shared clones across patients were few; motif clustering revealed tissue-specific shared signatures.

The CDR3 totals 15 residues. V shed 5 bases and J 3 bases; nucleotides not matched to a gene: 5. CDR1 SNHLY and CDR2 FYNGKV come from the germline V gene (reference sequence). Assay used: immunoSEQ multiplex PCR; TCRdb lists only in-frame clones, some missing. The top ten clones hold 0.85% to 0.95% of a sample with fewer than 20,000 clones, just over 70% of them seen once. Material: spleen. The chain is built from TRBV3 and TRBJ2-5, with TRBD2 matching 10 bases. This clonotype originated in a female BALB/c mouse in good health. This line is of MHC haplotype H2-d. The DNA read from the CDR3 is TGTGCCAGCAGCGACGACTGGGGGGAACAAGACACCCAGTAC. It codes for CASSDDWGEQDTQY. The whole CDR3 sequence is CASSDDWGEQDTQYF.